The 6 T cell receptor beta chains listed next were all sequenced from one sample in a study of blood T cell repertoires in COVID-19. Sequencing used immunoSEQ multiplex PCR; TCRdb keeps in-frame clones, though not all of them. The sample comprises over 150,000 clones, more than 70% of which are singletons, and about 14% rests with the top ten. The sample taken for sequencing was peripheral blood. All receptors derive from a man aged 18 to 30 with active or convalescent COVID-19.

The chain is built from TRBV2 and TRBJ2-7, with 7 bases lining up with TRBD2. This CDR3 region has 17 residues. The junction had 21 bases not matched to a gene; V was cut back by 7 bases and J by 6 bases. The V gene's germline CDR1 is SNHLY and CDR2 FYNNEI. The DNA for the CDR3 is TGTGCCAGCAAAATGGGGCGGCGGGGGAGCTCCCTCGGCGAGCAGTACTTC. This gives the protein CASKMGRRGSSLGEQYF.

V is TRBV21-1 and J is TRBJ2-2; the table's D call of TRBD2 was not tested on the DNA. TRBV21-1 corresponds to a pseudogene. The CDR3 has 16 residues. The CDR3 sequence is CASSKGPSGRTGELFF. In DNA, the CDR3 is TGTGCCAGCAGCAAAGGACCTAGCGGCAGGACCGGGGAGCTGTTTTTT.

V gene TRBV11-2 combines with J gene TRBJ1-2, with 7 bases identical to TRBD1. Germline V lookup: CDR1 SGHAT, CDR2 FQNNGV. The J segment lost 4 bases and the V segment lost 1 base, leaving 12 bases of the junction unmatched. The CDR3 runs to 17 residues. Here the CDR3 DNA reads TGTGCCAGCAGCTTAGGCCCAGACAGGGCGGAAGGCTATGGCTACACCTTC. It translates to CASSLGPDRAEGYGYTF.

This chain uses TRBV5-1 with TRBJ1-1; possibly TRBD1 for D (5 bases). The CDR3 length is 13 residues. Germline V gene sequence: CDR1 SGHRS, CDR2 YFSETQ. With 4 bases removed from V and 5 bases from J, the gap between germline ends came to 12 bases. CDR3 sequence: CASSVRQPTEAFF. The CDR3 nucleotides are TGCGCCAGCAGCGTAAGACAGCCGACTGAAGCTTTCTTT.

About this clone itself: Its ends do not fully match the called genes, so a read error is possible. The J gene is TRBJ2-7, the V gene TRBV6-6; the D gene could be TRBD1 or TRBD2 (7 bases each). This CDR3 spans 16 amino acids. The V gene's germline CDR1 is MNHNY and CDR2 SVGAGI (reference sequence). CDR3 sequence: CASSHSGGVSTYEQYF. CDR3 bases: TGTGCCAGCAGTCACTCAGGGGGGGTCTCAACCTACGAGCAGTACTTC.

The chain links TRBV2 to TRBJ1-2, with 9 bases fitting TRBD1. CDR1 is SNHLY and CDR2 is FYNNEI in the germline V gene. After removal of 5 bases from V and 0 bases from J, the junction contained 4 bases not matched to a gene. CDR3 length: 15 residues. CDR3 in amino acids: CASSRDRASNYGYTF. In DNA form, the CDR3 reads TGTGCCAGCAGTAGGGACAGGGCTTCTAACTATGGCTACACCTTC.